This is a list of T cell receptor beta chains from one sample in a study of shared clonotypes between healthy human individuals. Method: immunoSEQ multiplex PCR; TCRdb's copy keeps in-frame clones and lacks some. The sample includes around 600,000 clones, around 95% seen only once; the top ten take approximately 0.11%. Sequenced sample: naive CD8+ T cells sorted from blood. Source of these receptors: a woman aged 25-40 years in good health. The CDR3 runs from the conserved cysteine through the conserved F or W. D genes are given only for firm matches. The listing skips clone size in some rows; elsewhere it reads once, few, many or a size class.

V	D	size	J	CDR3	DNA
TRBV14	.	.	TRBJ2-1	CASSQDRGVSPYNEQFF	TGTGCCAGCAGCCAAGACAGGGGTGTCTCTCCCTACAATGAGCAGTTCTTC
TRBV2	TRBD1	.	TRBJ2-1	CASNLLGQGGYNEQFF	TGTGCCAGCAACCTCTTGGGACAGGGCGGATACAATGAGCAGTTCTTC
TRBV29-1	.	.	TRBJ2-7	CSVEFATREQYF	TGCAGCGTTGAATTCGCGACACGCGAGCAGTACTTC
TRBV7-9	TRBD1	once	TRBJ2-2	CASSGTGDTGELFF	TGTGCCAGCAGTGGGACAGGGGACACCGGGGAGCTGTTTTTT
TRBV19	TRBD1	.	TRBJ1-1	CASTGTGGPPAEAFF	TGTGCCAGTACTGGGACAGGGGGACCCCCTGCTGAAGCTTTCTTT
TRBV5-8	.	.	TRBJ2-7	CASTLSGGVEQYF	TGTGCCAGCACCCTAAGTGGTGGTGTGGAGCAGTACTTC
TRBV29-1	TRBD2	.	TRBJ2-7	CSVSGGGRHSYEQYF	TGCAGCGTCAGCGGGGGGGGACGGCACTCCTACGAGCAGTACTTC
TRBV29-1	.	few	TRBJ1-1	CSVELGHTEAFF	TGCAGCGTTGAGTTGGGTCACACTGAAGCTTTCTTT
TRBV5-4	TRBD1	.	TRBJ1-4	CASSQFGTGRANEKLFF	TGTGCCAGCAGCCAATTCGGGACAGGGCGGGCTAATGAAAAACTGTTTTTT
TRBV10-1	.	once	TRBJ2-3	CASSLRDTDTQYF	TGCGCCAGCAGTCTCCGGGACACAGATACGCAGTATTTT
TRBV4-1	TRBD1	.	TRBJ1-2	CASSQGTGVLYGYTF	TGCGCCAGCAGCCAAGGGACAGGGGTGCTCTATGGCTACACCTTC
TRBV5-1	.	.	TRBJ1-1	CASSLARGNTEAFF	TGCGCCAGCAGCTTGGCCAGGGGGAACACTGAAGCTTTCTTT
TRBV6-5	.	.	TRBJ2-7	CASSYAWGTYEQYF	TGTGCCAGCAGTTACGCTTGGGGTACCTACGAGCAGTACTTC
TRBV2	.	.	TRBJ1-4	CASSEAAGGQNEKLFF	TGTGCCAGCAGTGAAGCGGCGGGGGGGCAGAATGAAAAACTGTTTTTT
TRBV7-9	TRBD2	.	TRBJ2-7	CASSPGTSGLSYEQYF	TGTGCCAGCAGCCCAGGGACTAGCGGCCTCTCCTACGAGCAGTACTTC
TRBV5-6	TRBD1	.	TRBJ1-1	CASSLGTATNTEAFF	TGTGCCAGCAGCCTAGGGACAGCGACGAACACTGAAGCTTTCTTT
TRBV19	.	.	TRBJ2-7	CASSTGQTSSYEQYF	TGTGCCAGTAGTACCGGACAAACGAGCTCCTACGAGCAGTACTTC
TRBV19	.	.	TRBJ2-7	CASSSRTDYEQYF	TGTGCCAGTAGTTCCCGGACAGACTACGAGCAGTACTTC
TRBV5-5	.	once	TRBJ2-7	CASSLGGYEQYF	TGTGCCAGCAGCTTGGGAGGCTACGAGCAGTACTTC
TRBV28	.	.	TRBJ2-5	CASSFPGSQETQYF	TGTGCCAGCAGTTTTCCAGGGAGCCAAGAGACCCAGTACTTC
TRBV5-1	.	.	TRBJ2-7	CASSLARGPGYEQYF	TGCGCCAGCAGCTTGGCTCGGGGCCCAGGGTACGAGCAGTACTTC
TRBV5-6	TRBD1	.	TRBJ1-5	CASSFGQGRNQPQHF	TGTGCCAGCAGCTTCGGACAGGGCCGCAATCAGCCCCAGCATTTT
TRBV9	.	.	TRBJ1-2	CASTFPGGEIAPSNYGYTF	TGTGCCAGCACCTTCCCCGGTGGAGAAATAGCGCCCAGTAACTATGGCTACACCTTC
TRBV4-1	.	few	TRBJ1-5	CASRSEQGGQPQHF	TGCGCCAGCAGAAGCGAACAGGGAGGCCAGCCCCAGCATTTT
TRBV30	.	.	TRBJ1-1	CAWRKMGSEAFF	TGTGCCTGGAGAAAGATGGGCTCTGAAGCTTTCTTT
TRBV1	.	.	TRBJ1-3	CTSSHLHRVNTIYF	TGCACCAGCAGCCATTTACACAGGGTCAACACCATATATTTT
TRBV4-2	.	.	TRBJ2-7	CASSQDRGGYYEQYF	TGTGCCAGCAGCCAAGACAGGGGCGGATACTACGAGCAGTACTTC
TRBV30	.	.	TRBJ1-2	CAWWTTAGGDYGYTF	TGTGCCTGGTGGACGACAGCGGGCGGTGACTATGGCTACACCTTC
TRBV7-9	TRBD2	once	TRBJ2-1	CASSGLAGVPYNEQFF	TGTGCCAGCAGTGGACTAGCGGGCGTCCCCTACAATGAGCAGTTCTTC
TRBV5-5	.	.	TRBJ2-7	CASSWGRTRGEQYF	TGTGCCAGCAGCTGGGGCAGGACGCGAGGAGAGCAGTACTTC
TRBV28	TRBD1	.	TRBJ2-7	CASSPGQGPYEQYF	TGTGCCAGCAGTCCCGGACAGGGCCCCTACGAGCAGTACTTC
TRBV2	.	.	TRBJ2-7	CASSPNQGLSYEQYF	TGTGCCAGCAGTCCAAATCAGGGACTTTCCTACGAGCAGTACTTC
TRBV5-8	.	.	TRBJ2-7	CASSLGLRNEQYF	TGTGCCAGCAGCCTGGGGTTAAGGAACGAGCAGTACTTC
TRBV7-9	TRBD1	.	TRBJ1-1	CASSLAPGTGVPEAFF	TGTGCCAGCAGCTTAGCCCCCGGGACAGGGGTCCCTGAAGCTTTCTTT
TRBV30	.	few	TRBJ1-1	CAWNKGRNTEAFF	TGTGCCTGGAATAAGGGTAGGAACACTGAAGCTTTCTTT
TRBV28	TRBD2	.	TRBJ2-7	CASSPPASGSYEQYF	TGTGCCAGCAGTCCCCCCGCAAGCGGGAGCTACGAGCAGTACTTC
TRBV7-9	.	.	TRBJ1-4	CASSFAGVDEKLFF	TGTGCCAGCAGCTTCGCAGGGGTCGATGAAAAACTGTTTTTT
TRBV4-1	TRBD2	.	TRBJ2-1	CASSQGEGGTQFF	TGCGCCAGCAGCCAAGGCGAGGGAGGGACCCAGTTCTTC
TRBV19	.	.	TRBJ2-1	CASSEDLYNEQFF	TGTGCCAGTAGTGAAGACTTATACAATGAGCAGTTCTTC
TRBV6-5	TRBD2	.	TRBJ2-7	CASTNRGDEQYF	TGTGCCAGCACCAACCGGGGGGACGAGCAGTACTTC
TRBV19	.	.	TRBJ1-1	CASQETLNTEAFF	TGTGCCAGCCAAGAAACTTTGAACACTGAAGCTTTCTTT
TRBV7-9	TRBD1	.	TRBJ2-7	CASRTSGQGFYEQYF	TGTGCCAGCAGAACCTCGGGACAGGGGTTCTACGAGCAGTACTTC
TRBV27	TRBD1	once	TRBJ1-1	CASSLVGGWGGNTEAFF	TGTGCCAGCAGTTTGGTAGGGGGCTGGGGCGGGAACACTGAAGCTTTCTTT
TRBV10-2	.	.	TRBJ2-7	CATQGNEQYF	TGCGCCACTCAGGGGAACGAGCAGTACTTC
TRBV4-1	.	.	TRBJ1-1	CASSQEPGWNTEAFF	TGCGCCAGCAGCCAAGAGCCAGGGTGGAACACTGAAGCTTTCTTT
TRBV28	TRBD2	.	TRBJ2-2	CASSFTAGGTSGTGELFF	TGTGCCAGCAGTTTTACGGCGGGGGGGACTAGCGGGACAGGGGAGCTGTTTTTT
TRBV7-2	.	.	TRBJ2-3	CASSLEVGAEDTDTQYF	TGTGCCAGCAGCTTAGAGGTCGGGGCGGAGGACACAGATACGCAGTATTTT
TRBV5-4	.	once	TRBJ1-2	CASSLNRDYGYTF	TGTGCCAGCAGCTTGAACAGGGACTATGGCTACACCTTC
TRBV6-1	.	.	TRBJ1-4	CASSEDMGAEKLFF	TGTGCCAGCAGTGAAGACATGGGGGCTGAAAAACTGTTTTTT
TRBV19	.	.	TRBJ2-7	CASSITDEQYF	TGTGCCAGTAGTATTACGGACGAGCAGTACTTC
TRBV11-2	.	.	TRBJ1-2	CASSAKLGGLDGYTF	TGTGCCAGCAGCGCAAAGCTGGGCGGTTTGGATGGCTACACCTTC
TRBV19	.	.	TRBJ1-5	CASSSQSGQGSNQPQHF	TGTGCCAGTAGTTCGCAATCGGGGCAAGGAAGCAATCAGCCCCAGCATTTT